This T cell receptor beta chain was documented in a study of beta chain features in type 1 diabetes. Study-wide context: In age, gender and cell yields, patients were similar to healthy donors. Whole-study findings and limits: Moderately but significantly shorter TCRB CDR3s were found in Type 1 diabetes patients in all four CD4+ subsets. PCR, the amplification step, might favor shorter templates, equally in patients and controls.

Comments on this clone: Its antigen is unknown.

Reverse transcribing all isolated RNA meant expressed TCRB transcripts were sequenced. The assay was immunoSEQ multiplex PCR, and TCRdb's table has in-frame clones only and misses some. The sample consists of 640,000 or so clones, over 10% of them appearing once. Germline CDR1 SGDLS, CDR2 YYNGEE. This CDR3 spans 14 amino acids. With 3 bases clipped from V and 8 bases from J, the junction kept 3 bases outside the gene matches. A heparinised blood draw that averaged about 100 mL was obtained once from each donor. This chain uses TRBV9 with TRBJ2-1; TRBD2 matches 12 bases. The receptor was derived from a young man with type 1 diabetes. Sequenced: naive CD4+ T cells from blood. The CDR3 bases are TGTGCCAGCAGCGCCGGACTAGCGGGGCATGAGCAGTTCTTC. It specifies CASSAGLAGHEQFF.